This TCR beta chain was sequenced during a study of blood T cell repertoires in COVID-19. Study details: Sites across the United States, Italy and Spain contributed samples from acute and convalescent COVID-19. From T cells, B-cell-depleted T cells, or PBMCs came the material, which was cDNA or gDNA.

In the study's own analysis: How many nucleated cells were present was estimated from reference gene primer amplification. TCRdb's copy holds only in-frame clones and misses some; the assay was immunoSEQ multiplex PCR. V and J calls and clone size are as listed in that table; D and trimming were resolved from the DNA. The table includes about 210,000 clones, 84% detected once. The receptor was derived from a man aged 40-49 years who had recovered from COVID-19. The sample comprised peripheral blood.

The CDR3 is CASSLRLLQETQYF. The DNA of the CDR3 is TGTGCCAGCAGCTTGAGGTTGCTCCAAGAGACCCAGTACTTC. The chain links TRBV11-3 to TRBJ2-5, with D uncertain. V lost 3 bases to trimming and J lost 1 base, with 9 bases between them. The length of the CDR3 is 14 residues. CDR1 is SGHNT, CDR2 YENEEA, per germline.